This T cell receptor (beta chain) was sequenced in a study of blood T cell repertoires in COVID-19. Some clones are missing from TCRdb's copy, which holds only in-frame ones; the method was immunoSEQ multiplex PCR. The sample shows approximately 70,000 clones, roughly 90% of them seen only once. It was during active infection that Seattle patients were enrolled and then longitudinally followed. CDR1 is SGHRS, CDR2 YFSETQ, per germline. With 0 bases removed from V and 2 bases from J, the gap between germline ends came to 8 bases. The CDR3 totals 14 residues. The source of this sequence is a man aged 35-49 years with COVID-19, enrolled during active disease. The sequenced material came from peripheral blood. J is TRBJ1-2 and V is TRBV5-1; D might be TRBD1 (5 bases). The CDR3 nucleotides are TGCGCCAGCAGCTTGGGCGGGGCCAACTATGGCTACACCTTC. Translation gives CASSLGGANYGYTF.